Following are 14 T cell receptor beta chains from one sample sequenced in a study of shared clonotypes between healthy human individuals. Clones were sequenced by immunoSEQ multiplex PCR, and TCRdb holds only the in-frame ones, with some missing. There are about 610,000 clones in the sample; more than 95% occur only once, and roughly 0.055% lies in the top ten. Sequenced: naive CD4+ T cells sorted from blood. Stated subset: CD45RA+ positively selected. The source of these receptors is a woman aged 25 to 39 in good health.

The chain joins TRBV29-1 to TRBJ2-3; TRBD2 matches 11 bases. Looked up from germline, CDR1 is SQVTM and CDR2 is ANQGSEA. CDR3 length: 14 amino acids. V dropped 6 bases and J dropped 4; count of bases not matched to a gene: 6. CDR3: CSVERTSGPDTQYF. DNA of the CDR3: TGCAGCGTGGAAAGGACTAGCGGGCCAGATACGCAGTATTTT.

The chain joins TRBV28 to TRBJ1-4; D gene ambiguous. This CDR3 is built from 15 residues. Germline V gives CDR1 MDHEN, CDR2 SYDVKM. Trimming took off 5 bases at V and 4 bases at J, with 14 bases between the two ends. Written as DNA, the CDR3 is TGTGCCAGCAGTCCCCTCTGGACGGTTAATGAAAAACTGTTTTTT. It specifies CASSPLWTVNEKLFF.

CDR3 in DNA: TGTGCCAGTAGTATCGCCGGGACCCTCAATCAGCCCCAGCATTTT. Translating it yields CASSIAGTLNQPQHF. This chain links TRBV19 with TRBJ1-5, with D perhaps matching TRBD1 (5 bases). Trimming left V 3 bases short and J 3 bases short, with 12 bases between. Germline V gene data show CDR1 as LNHDA and CDR2 as SQIVND (reference sequence). The CDR3 is 15 residues long.

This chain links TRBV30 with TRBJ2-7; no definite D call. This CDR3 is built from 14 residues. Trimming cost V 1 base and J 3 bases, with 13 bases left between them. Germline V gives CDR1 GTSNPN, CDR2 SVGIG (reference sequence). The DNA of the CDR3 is TGTGCCTGGAGTGGGGCGGACGGTTACTACGAGCAGTACTTC. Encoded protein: CAWSGADGYYEQYF.

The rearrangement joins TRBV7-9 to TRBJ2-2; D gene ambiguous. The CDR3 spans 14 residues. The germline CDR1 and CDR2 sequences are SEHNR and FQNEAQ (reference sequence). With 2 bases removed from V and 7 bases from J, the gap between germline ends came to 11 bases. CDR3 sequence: CASSLSRLGGELFF. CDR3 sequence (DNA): TGTGCCAGCAGCTTATCCCGACTCGGCGGGGAGCTGTTTTTT. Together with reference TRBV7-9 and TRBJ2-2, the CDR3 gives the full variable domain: DTGVSQNPRHKITKRGQNVTFRCDPISEHNRLYWYRQTLGQGPEFLTYFQNEAQLEKSRLLSDRFSAERPKGSFSTLEIQRTEQGDSAMYLCASSLSRLGGELFFGEGSRLTVL.

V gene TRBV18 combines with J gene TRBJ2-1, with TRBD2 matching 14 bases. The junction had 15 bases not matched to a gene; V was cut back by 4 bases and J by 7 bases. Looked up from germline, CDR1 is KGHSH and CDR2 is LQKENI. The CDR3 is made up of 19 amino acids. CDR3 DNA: TGTGCCAGCTCACGTCCGGGACTAGCGGGAGCTCCCGGGTGGAATGAGCAGTTCTTC. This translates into CASSRPGLAGAPGWNEQFF.

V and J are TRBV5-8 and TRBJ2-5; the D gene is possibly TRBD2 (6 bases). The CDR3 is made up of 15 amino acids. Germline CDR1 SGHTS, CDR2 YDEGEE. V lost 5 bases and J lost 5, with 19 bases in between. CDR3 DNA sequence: TGTGCCAGCAGGCGGCTTCGGGACTTGGGGGAGACCCAGTACTTC. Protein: CASRRLRDLGETQYF.

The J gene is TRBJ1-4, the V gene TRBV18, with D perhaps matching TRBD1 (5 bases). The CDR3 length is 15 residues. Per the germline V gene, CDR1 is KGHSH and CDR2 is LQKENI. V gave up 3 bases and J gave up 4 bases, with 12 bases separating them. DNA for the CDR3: TGTGCCAGCTCACCGTCCGGGACGGATAATGAAAAACTGTTTTTT. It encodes CASSPSGTDNEKLFF. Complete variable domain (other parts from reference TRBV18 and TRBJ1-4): NAGVMQNPRHLVRRRGQEARLRCSPMKGHSHVYWYRQLPEEGLKFMVYLQKENIIDESGMPKERFSAEFPKEGPSILRIQQVVRGDSAAYFCASSPSGTDNEKLFFGSGTQLSVL.

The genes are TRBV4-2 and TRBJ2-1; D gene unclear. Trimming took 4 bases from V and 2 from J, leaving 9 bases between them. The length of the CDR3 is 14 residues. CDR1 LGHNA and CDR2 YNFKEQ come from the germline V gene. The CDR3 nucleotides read TGTGCCAGCAGCCCCCTCAAACCCTACAATGAGCAGTTCTTC. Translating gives CASSPLKPYNEQFF.

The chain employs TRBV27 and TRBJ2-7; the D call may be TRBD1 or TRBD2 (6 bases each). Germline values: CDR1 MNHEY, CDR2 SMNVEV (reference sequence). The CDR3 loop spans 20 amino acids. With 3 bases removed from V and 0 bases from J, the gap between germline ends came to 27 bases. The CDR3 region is CASSFWGLGGPMGTSYEQYF. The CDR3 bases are TGTGCCAGCAGTTTTTGGGGTCTTGGGGGGCCCATGGGGACCTCCTACGAGCAGTACTTC.

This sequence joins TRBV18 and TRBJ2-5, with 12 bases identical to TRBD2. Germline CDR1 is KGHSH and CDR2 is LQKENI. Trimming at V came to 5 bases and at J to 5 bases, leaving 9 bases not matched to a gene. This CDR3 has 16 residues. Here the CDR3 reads CASSWTSGTYEETQYF. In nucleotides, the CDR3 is TGTGCCAGCTCATGGACTAGCGGGACATATGAGGAGACCCAGTACTTC.

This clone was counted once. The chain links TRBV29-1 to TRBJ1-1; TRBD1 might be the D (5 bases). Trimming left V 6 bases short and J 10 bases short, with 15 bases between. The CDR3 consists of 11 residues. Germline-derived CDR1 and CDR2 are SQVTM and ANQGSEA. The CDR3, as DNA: TGCAGCGTCCAGGGAAAGCTGGGAGCTTTCTTT. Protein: CSVQGKLGAFF.

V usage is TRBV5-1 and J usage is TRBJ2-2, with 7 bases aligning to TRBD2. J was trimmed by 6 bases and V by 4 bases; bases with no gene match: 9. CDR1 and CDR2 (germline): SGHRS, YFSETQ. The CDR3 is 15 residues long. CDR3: CASSLGRNKPGELFF. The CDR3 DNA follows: TGCGCCAGCAGCCTCGGGAGGAATAAACCCGGGGAGCTGTTTTTT.

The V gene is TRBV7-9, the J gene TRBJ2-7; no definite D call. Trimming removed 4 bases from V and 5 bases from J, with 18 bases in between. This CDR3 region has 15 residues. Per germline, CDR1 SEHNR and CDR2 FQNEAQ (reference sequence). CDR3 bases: TGTGCCAGCAGCTCCGGCACCTACAGATTCCACGAGCAGTACTTC. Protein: CASSSGTYRFHEQYF.